These T cell receptor beta chains were read from a single sample in a study of cytomegalovirus exposure and HLA in healthy donors. Measured with immunoSEQ multiplex PCR; TCRdb has only the in-frame clones, and not every one. The profile shows about 130,000 clones, approximately 79% of them singletons. The source material was PBMCs. Source of these receptors: a man aged 25-45 years in good health and CMV-seronegative. CDR3s include the opening cysteine and the closing phenylalanine or tryptophan. The order of the fields is V gene, J gene, CDR3 protein.

V gene: TRBV5-1; J gene: TRBJ1-3; CDR3 protein: CASSLDTSGTIYF
V gene: TRBV28; J gene: TRBJ2-1; CDR3 protein: CASSSLTGWDEQFF
V gene: TRBV2; J gene: TRBJ1-5; CDR3 protein: CASSVGLNQPQHF
V gene: TRBV7-6; J gene: TRBJ2-3; CDR3 protein: CASSLVPGGYSTDTQYF
V gene: TRBV7-2; J gene: TRBJ1-1; CDR3 protein: CASSLVFWAQGAEAFF
V gene: TRBV7-7; J gene: TRBJ2-5; CDR3 protein: CASSSLLGRGGETQYF
V gene: TRBV1; J gene: TRBJ2-1; CDR3 protein: CTSSRITGTGRDEQFF
V gene: TRBV7-6; J gene: TRBJ1-2; CDR3 protein: CASSLLRGRSNYGYTF
V gene: TRBV9; J gene: TRBJ2-1; CDR3 protein: CASSVNTGDTGGEQFF
V gene: TRBV7-2; J gene: TRBJ1-2; CDR3 protein: CASSLGQVYGYTF